The present entry profiles one TCR beta chain with its context. The record originates from a study of identifying expanded T cells in peripheral blood. Assay used: immunoSEQ multiplex PCR; TCRdb lists only in-frame clones, some missing. Among approximately 100,000 clones listed, about nine tenths were seen once. Germline V gene data show CDR1 as SGHAT and CDR2 as FQDESV (reference sequence). The CDR3 runs 14 residues. V gave up 1 base and J gave up 4 bases, with 10 bases separating them. No infections or other immune events were documented during collection. The chain is built from TRBV11-1 and TRBJ2-5; a weak D match, TRBD1 (5 bases). Material for sequencing was blood. The source is a person aged 18 to 75 in good health. CDR3 amino acids: CASSLVGRAETQYF. The CDR3 coding sequence is TGTGCCAGCAGCTTAGTTGGCAGGGCAGAGACCCAGTACTTC.